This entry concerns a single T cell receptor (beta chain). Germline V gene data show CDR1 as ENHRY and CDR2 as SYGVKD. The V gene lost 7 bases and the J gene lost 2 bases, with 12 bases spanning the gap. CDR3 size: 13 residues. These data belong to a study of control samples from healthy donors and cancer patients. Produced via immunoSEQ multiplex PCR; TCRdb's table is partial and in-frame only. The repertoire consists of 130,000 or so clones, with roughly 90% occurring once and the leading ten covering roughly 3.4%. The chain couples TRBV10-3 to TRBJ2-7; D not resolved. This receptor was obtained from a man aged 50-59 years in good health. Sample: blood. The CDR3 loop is CAIKTPSTYEQYF. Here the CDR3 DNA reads TGTGCCATCAAAACCCCTAGTACCTACGAGCAGTACTTC.